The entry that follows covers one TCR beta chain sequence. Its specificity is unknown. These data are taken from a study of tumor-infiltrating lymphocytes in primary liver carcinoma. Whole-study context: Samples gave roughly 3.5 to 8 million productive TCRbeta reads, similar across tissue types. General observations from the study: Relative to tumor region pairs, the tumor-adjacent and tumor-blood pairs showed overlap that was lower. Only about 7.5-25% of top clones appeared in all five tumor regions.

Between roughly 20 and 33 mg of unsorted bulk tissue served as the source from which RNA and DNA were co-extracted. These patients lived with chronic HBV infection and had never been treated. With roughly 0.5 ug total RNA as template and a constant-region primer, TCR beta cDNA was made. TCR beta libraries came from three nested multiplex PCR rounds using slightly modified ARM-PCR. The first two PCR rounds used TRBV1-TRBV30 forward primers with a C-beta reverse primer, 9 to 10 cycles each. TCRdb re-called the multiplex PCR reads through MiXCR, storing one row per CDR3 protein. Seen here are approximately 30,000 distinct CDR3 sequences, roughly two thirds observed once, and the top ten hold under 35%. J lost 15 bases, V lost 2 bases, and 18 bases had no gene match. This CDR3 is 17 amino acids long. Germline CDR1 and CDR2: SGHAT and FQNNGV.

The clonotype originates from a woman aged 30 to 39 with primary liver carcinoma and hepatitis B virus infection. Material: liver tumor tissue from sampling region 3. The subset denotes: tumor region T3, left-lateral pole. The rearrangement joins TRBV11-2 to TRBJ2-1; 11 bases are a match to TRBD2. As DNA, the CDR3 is TGTGCCAGCAGCTTACGTCTGATAGCGGGAGGGCCGAATGGGCTGTTCTTC. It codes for CASSLRLIAGGPNGLFF.